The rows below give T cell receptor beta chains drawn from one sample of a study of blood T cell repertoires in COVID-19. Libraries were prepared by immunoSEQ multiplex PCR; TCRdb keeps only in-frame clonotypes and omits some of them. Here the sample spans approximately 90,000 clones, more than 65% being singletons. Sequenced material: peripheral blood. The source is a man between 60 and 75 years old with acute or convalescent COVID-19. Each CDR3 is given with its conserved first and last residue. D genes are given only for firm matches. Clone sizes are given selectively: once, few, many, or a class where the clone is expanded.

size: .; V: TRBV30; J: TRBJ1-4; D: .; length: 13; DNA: TGTGCCTGGAGTGTAAAACAGGTGGAAAAACTGTTTTTT; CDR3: CAWSVKQVEKLFF
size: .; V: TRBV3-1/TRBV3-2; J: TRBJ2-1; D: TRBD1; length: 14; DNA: TGTGCCAGCAGCCAATGGGCAGGGGGCGATGAGCAGTTCTTC; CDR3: CASSQWAGGDEQFF
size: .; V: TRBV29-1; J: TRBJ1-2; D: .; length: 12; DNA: TGCAGCGTTGTTATCTTGGAGGCGACGACCGCCTTC; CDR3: CSVVILEATTAF
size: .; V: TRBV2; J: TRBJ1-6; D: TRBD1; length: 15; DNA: TGTGCCAGCACTTACGACAGGGGCGCGAATTCACCCCTCCACTTT; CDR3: CASTYDRGANSPLHF
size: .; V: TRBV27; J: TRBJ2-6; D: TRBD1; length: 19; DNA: TGTGCCAGCAGCAAACAAACGGGACAGAGCTTATCTGGGGCCAACGTCCTGACTTTC; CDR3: CASSKQTGQSLSGANVLTF
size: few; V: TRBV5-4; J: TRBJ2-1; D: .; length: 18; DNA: TGTGCCAGCAGCTTGGGAGGAGTGAGTGGAACTCGGGGAAATGAGCAGTTCTTC; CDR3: CASSLGGVSGTRGNEQFF
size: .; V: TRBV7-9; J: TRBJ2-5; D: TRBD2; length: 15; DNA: TGTGCCAGCAGCTGGGATACTAGCGGCGGCGGGACCCAGTACTTC; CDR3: CASSWDTSGGGTQYF
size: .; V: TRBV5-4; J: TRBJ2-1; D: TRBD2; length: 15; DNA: TGTGCCAGCAGCTTCCCGGGGGGAAGGAACAATGAGCAGTTCTTC; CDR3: CASSFPGGRNNEQFF
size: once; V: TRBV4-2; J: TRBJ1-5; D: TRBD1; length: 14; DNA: TGTGCCAGCAGCTGGCAGGGGGTTAATCAGCCCCAGCATTTT; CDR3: CASSWQGVNQPQHF
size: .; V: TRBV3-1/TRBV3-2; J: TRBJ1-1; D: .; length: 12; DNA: TGTGCCGCAGCGGGACCTCGGACTGAAGCTTTCTTT; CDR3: CAAAGPRTEAFF
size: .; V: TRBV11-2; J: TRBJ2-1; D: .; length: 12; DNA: TGTGCCAGCAGCTTACTCTACAATGAGCAGTTCTTC; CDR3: CASSLLYNEQFF
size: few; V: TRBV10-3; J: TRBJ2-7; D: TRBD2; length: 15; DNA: TGTGCCATCAGTTCTCTGCGGGGGGCCTCCTACGAGCAGTACTTC; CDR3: CAISSLRGASYEQYF
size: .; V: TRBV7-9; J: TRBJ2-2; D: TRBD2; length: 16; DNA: TGTGCCAGCAGCTTAGCAGCGGGGGTAAACACCGGGGAGCTGTTTTTT; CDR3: CASSLAAGVNTGELFF
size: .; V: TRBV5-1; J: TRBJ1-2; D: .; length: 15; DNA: TGCGCCAGCAGCTTCCAGGGTCGGTTCTACTATGGCTACACCTTC; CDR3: CASSFQGRFYYGYTF
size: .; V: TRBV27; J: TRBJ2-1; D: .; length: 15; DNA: TGTGCCAGCAGTTTACGAGGGAAGACCTACAATGAGCAGTTCTTC; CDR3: CASSLRGKTYNEQFF
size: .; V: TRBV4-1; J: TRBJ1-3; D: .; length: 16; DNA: TGCGCCAGCAGCCCCAGTCAGGTGACCTCTGGAAACACCATATATTTT; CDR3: CASSPSQVTSGNTIYF
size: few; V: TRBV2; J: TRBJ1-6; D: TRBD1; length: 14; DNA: TGTGCCAGCAGCCCCGGGACAGGGCGGTCACCCCTCCACTTT; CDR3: CASSPGTGRSPLHF
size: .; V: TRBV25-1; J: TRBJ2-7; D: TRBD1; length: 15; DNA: TGTGCCAGCAGTCCATCGAACAGGGGCTCCTACGAGCAGTACTTC; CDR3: CASSPSNRGSYEQYF
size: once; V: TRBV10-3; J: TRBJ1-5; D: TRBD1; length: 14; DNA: TGTGCCATCAGTGAAAGACAGGGAGAGCAGCCCCAGCATTTT; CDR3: CAISERQGEQPQHF
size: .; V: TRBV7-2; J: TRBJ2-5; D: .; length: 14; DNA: TGTGCCAGCAGTCCAGGGTTCGGGGGAGAGACCCAGTACTTC; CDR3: CASSPGFGGETQYF
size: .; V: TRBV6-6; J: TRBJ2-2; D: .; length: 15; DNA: TGTGCCAGCATTTTACGAAAAGACAGCACCGGGGAGCTGTTTTTT; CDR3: CASILRKDSTGELFF
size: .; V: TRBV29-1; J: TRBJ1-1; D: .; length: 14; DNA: TGCAGCGTTGATGCTCAAACAGTGAACACTGAAGCTTTCTTT; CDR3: CSVDAQTVNTEAFF
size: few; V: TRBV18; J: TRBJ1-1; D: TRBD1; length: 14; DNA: TGTGCCAGCTCTTTACAGGGGGCAAACACTGAAGCTTTCTTT; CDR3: CASSLQGANTEAFF
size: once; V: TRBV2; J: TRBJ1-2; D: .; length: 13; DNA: TGTGCCAGCTCTATAAGAGTGGACTATGGCTACACCTTC; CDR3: CASSIRVDYGYTF
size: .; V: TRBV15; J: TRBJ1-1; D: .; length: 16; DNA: TGTGCCACCAGCAGAGAGTCGCTGGTACGCGTCACTGAAGCTTTCTTT; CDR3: CATSRESLVRVTEAFF
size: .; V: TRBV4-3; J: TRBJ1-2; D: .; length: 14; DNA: TGCGCCAGCAGCCAAGAACAGGACAGCTATGGCTACACCTTC; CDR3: CASSQEQDSYGYTF
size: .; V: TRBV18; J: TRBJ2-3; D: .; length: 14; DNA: TGTGCCAGCTCACCGCAGCGGTACACAGATACGCAGTATTTT; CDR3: CASSPQRYTDTQYF
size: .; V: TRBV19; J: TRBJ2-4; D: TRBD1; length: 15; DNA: TGTGCCAGTAGGGATGACAGGGGTTCCAAAAACATTCAGTACTTC; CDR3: CASRDDRGSKNIQYF
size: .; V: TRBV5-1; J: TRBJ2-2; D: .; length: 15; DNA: TGCGCCAGCAGCAGACTAGTTTGGGACACCGGGGAGCTGTTTTTT; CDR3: CASSRLVWDTGELFF
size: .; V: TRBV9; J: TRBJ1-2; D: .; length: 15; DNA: TGTGCCAGCAGCGCGATGAGTGGGGGGAGCTATGGCTACACCTTC; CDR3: CASSAMSGGSYGYTF
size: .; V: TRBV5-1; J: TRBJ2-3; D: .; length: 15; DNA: TGCGCCAGCAGCGGGGGGGCAGGGCCCACAGATACGCAGTATTTT; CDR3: CASSGGAGPTDTQYF
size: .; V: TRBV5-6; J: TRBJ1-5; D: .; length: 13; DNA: TGTGCCAGCAGCGGGGGGGGCAATCAGCCCCAGCATTTT; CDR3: CASSGGGNQPQHF
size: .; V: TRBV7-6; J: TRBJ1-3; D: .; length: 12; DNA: TGTGCCAGCGGACTCTCTGGAAACACCATATATTTT; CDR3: CASGLSGNTIYF
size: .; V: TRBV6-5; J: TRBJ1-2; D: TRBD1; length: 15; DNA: TGTGCCAGCACCCTACTGGGACAGGGGAACTATGGCTACACCTTC; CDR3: CASTLLGQGNYGYTF
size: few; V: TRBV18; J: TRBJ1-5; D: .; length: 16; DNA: TGTGCCAGCTCACTACAGGCGACCAGGGGCAATCAGCCCCAGCATTTT; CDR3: CASSLQATRGNQPQHF
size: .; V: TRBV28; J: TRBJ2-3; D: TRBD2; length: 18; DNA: TGTGCCAGCAGCCAAATATCTAGCGGTGCCACTAGCACAGATACGCAGTATTTT; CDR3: CASSQISSGATSTDTQYF
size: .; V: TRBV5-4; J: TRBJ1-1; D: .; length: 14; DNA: TGTGCCAGCACGAGGCGGGCGAAGAACACTGAAGCTTTCTTT; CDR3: CASTRRAKNTEAFF
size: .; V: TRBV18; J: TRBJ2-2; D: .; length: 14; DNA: TGTGCCAGCTCACCACAGGGGGTCACCGGGGAGCTGTTTTTT; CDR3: CASSPQGVTGELFF
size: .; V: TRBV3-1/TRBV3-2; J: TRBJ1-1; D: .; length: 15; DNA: TGTGCCAGCAGCTCACAGGGTTCTTCTCTCCCTGAAGCTTTCTTT; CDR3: CASSSQGSSLPEAFF
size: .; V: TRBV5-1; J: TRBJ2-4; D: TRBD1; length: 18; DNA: TGCGCCAGCAGCCTCACTCTAGTACAGGGGGTGGCCAAAAACATTCAGTACTTC; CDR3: CASSLTLVQGVAKNIQYF
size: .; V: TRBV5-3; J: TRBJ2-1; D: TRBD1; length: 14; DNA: TGTGCCAGAAGCTTCCGACAGGGAGTAGGTGAGCAGTTCTTC; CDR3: CARSFRQGVGEQFF
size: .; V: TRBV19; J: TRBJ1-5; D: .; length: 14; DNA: TGTGCCAGTAGTATAGATGGGGCGAGGCAGCCCCAGCATTTT; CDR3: CASSIDGARQPQHF
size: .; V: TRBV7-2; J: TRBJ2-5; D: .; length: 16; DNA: TGTGCCAGCAGCCTAACGGCGGGAACTAGCAGGGAGACCCAGTACTTC; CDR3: CASSLTAGTSRETQYF
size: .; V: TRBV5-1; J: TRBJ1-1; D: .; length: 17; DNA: TGCGCCAGCAGCTTGGCCCGCGCCGGGTCGGTGAACACTGAAGCTTTCTTT; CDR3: CASSLARAGSVNTEAFF
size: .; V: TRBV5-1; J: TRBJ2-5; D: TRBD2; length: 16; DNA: TGCGCCAGCAGCTACCGGACTAGCGGGGGCCAAGAGACCCAGTACTTC; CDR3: CASSYRTSGGQETQYF
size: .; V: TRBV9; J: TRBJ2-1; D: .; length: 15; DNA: TGTGCCAGCAGCGTAGATGGAGCACAAGGGGCAGTGCAGTTCTTC; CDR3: CASSVDGAQGAVQFF
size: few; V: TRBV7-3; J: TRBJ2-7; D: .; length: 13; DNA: TGTGCCAGCAGCTCATCCAGGGGCGACGAGCAGTACTTC; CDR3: CASSSSRGDEQYF
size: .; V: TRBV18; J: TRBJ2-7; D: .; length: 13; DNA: TGTGCCAGCTCACGCGCTGACAGCTACGAGCAGTACTTC; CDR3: CASSRADSYEQYF
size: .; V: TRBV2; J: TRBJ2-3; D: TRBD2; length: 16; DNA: TGTGCCAGCACTCGAAGGGCTAGCGGGGGGTCAGATACGCAGTATTTT; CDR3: CASTRRASGGSDTQYF
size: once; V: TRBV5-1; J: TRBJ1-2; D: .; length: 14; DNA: TGCGCCAGCAGCTTGCGGGGGTGCCGTGGGGGCTACACCTTC; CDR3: CASSLRGCRGGYTF
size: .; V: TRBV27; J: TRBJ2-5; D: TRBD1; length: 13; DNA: TGTGCCAGCAGTTCACAGGGGGCAGAGACCCAGTACTTC; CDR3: CASSSQGAETQYF
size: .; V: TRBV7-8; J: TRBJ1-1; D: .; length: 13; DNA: TGTGCCAGCAGCTTACAGGAGAACACTGAAGCTTTCTTT; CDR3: CASSLQENTEAFF
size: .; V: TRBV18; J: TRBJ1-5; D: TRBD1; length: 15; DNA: TGTGCCAGCTCTCCTGGACAGGGATCGGTTCAGCCCCAGCATTTT; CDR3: CASSPGQGSVQPQHF
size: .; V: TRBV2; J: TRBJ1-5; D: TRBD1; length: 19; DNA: TGTGCCAGCAGTGAAGCTGCATCCGTGGACAGGGAAAGCAATCAGCCCCAGCATTTT; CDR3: CASSEAASVDRESNQPQHF
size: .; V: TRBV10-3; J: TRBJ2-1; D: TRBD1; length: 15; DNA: TGTGCCATCAGGCGACAGGGGTCCACCTACAATGAGCAGTTCTTC; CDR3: CAIRRQGSTYNEQFF